Shown below are 9 T cell receptor beta chains from a single sample sequenced in a study of blood T cell repertoires in COVID-19. Profiled with immunoSEQ multiplex PCR; TCRdb holds only in-frame clones, not every one. The sample shows 250,000 or so clones, 85% to 90% of them seen only once. The sequencing sample was made of PBMCs or T cells enriched from blood (not recorded which). The receptors come from a man between 40 and 49 years old who had recovered from COVID-19.

The sample holds a few counts of this clone. The chain couples TRBV5-1 to TRBJ2-5; D might be TRBD1 (8 bases). V was shortened by 4 bases and J by 2 bases, with 18 bases between the two germline ends. The V gene's germline CDR1 is SGHRS and CDR2 YFSETQ. This CDR3 has 16 amino acids. This chain's CDR3 is CASSPWTGRGQETQYF. The CDR3 nucleotides are TGCGCCAGCAGCCCGTGGACAGGGAGGGGTCAAGAGACCCAGTACTTC.

This chain's CDR3 is CASSWGEPHSGNTIYF. CDR3 nucleotides: TGTGCCAGCAGCTGGGGGGAACCGCACTCTGGAAACACCATATATTTT. The V and J genes are TRBV6-6 and TRBJ1-3, with D possibly TRBD1 on 5 matching bases. Per germline, CDR1 MNHNY and CDR2 SVGAGI (reference sequence). The length of the CDR3 is 16 residues. The V end was cut by 6 bases, the J end by 0 bases, with 15 bases between.

The V gene is TRBV5-4, the J gene TRBJ1-1; D may be TRBD1 (6 bases). The CDR3 runs to 14 residues. V lost 2 bases and J lost 0, with 8 bases in between. Germline V gene data show CDR1 as SGHNT and CDR2 as YYREEE (reference sequence). The CDR3 is CASSFWGLNTEAFF. CDR3 sequence (DNA): TGTGCCAGCAGCTTCTGGGGGCTGAACACTGAAGCTTTCTTT.

The chain uses TRBV6-5 and TRBJ1-1; 9 bases fit TRBD1. V dropped 6 bases and J dropped 4; count of bases not matched to a gene: 6. CDR3 length: 14 amino acids. CDR1 and CDR2 (germline): MNHEY, SVGAGI. The CDR3 loop is CASRPGQGGTEAFF. The CDR3 region has the DNA TGTGCCAGCAGACCGGGACAGGGAGGCACTGAAGCTTTCTTT.

This chain joins TRBV27 and TRBJ1-5, with TRBD1 matching 9 bases. Losses at the gene ends were 3 bases for V and 2 bases for J; bases not matched to a gene: 8. This CDR3 comprises 17 residues. CDR1 and CDR2 (germline): MNHEY, SMNVEV (reference sequence). The DNA for the CDR3 is TGTGCCAGCAGTTTCCACAGGGGGCTTGGCGGCAATCAGCCCCAGCATTTT. It codes for CASSFHRGLGGNQPQHF.

The chain couples TRBV7-2 to TRBJ2-1; TRBD2 aligns across 10 bases. The V gene's germline CDR1 is SGHTA and CDR2 FQGNSA. V lost 3 bases, J lost 5 bases, and 10 bases stayed unmatched. The CDR3 covers 17 residues. CDR3 sequence: CASSFGSGRIGDNEQFF. CDR3 sequence (DNA): TGTGCCAGCAGCTTTGGTAGCGGGAGGATTGGCGACAATGAGCAGTTCTTC.

The rearrangement links TRBV28 to TRBJ1-2, with a tentative D call TRBD1 (5 bases). Germline V gene data show CDR1 as MDHEN and CDR2 as SYDVKM. The CDR3 contains 15 residues. Between the trimmed V and J ends, which lost 1 base and 3 bases, there was a span of 12 bases. The chain's CDR3 is CASSLSGPSDYGYTF. In DNA, the CDR3 is TGTGCCAGCAGTTTATCAGGGCCATCCGACTATGGCTACACCTTC.

The chain uses TRBV2 and TRBJ2-7; D possibly corresponds to TRBD1 (5 bases). V gave up 0 bases and J gave up 7 bases, with 13 bases separating them. The germline CDR1 and CDR2 sequences are SNHLY and FYNNEI. The CDR3 runs to 14 residues. CDR3 loop: CASSEAAGPTEQYF. The CDR3 coding sequence is TGTGCCAGCAGTGAAGCGGCAGGGCCTACGGAGCAGTACTTC.

This clone has just a few counts. The chain employs TRBV7-9 and TRBJ1-5; TRBD1 is a possible D gene (5 bases). Germline CDR1 is SEHNR and CDR2 is FQNEAQ (reference sequence). The length of the CDR3 is 15 residues. V lost 2 bases, J lost 0 bases, and 8 bases lay in between. The CDR3 coding sequence is TGTGCCAGCAGCTTACAGGGTAATAGCAATCAGCCCCAGCATTTT. Translating gives CASSLQGNSNQPQHF.